This entry describes one T cell receptor beta chain. What it recognizes is unknown. A read error is possible here, since a much larger clone lies one base away. Time point here: technical triplicate 3. The sample comes from a study of neurological immune-mediated disorders. The germline V gene encodes CDR1 ENHRY and CDR2 SYGVKD. V shed 3 bases and J shed 4 bases, with 13 bases lying between them. This CDR3 spans 15 amino acids. The authors made cDNA by 5'RACE with 10-nucleotide random UMIs. TCRdb analysed the 5' RACE reads with MiXCR anew, one entry per CDR3 protein. The data contain about 45,000 distinct CDR3 sequences, 20% to 25% of them singletons. Study findings and constraints: TCR-beta repertoires seemed private in all groups, with no expanded CDR3 amino acid sequences shared.

The rearrangement links TRBV10-3 to TRBJ2-1; no clear D. The sequenced sample consisted of PBMCs. The TCR was taken from a man between 60 and 75 years old with HTLV-1-associated myelopathy (HAM/TSP). CDR3 sequence: CAISETSARYNEQFF. CDR3 in DNA: TGTGCCATCAGTGAAACCAGTGCCCGTTACAATGAGCAGTTCTTC.